This is a list of T cell receptor beta chains from one sample in a study of T cell responses to AZD1222 COVID-19 vaccine. Data came from immunoSEQ multiplex PCR; TCRdb stores just in-frame clones and leaves some out. The sample lists roughly 150,000 clones, approximately 92% occurring once. Specimen: peripheral blood, collected on day 0 of AZD1222 vaccination. The receptors here all came from an adult in good health. CDR3s include the opening cysteine and the closing phenylalanine or tryptophan. A D gene is named only where the DNA matches it firmly. Clone size appears in some rows only: once, few, many, or a class for an expanded clone.

cdr3_nt: TGTGCCAGCAGTTTATTATCCCTAGCGGGAGGGCAATCCTACAATGAGCAGTTCTTC
cdr3_aa: CASSLLSLAGGQSYNEQFF
j_call: TRBJ2-1
clone_size: once
d_call: TRBD2
cdr3_length: 19
v_call: TRBV27

cdr3_nt: TGTGCCAGCAGGTTCACTAGCAATGAGCAGTTCTTC
cdr3_aa: CASRFTSNEQFF
j_call: TRBJ2-1
clone_size: .
d_call: .
cdr3_length: 12
v_call: TRBV5-6

cdr3_nt: TGTGCCAGTATTCGGGACCAACGGGGGCCCCAGCATTTT
cdr3_aa: CASIRDQRGPQHF
j_call: TRBJ1-5
clone_size: .
d_call: .
cdr3_length: 13
v_call: TRBV19

cdr3_nt: TGTGCCAGCAGCGGGGTTCACGAGCAGTACTTC
cdr3_aa: CASSGVHEQYF
j_call: TRBJ2-7
clone_size: .
d_call: .
cdr3_length: 11
v_call: TRBV11-2

cdr3_nt: TGTGCCAGCAATTATAGGGGGAAGCGGGCAAGGTGCTCTGGAAACACCATATATTTT
cdr3_aa: CASNYRGKRARCSGNTIYF
j_call: TRBJ1-3
clone_size: .
d_call: .
cdr3_length: 19
v_call: TRBV7-3

cdr3_nt: TGTGCCACTAACCGACAGAGCTCCTACGAGCAGTACTTC
cdr3_aa: CATNRQSSYEQYF
j_call: TRBJ2-7
clone_size: few
d_call: .
cdr3_length: 13
v_call: TRBV24-1

cdr3_nt: TGTGCCAGCAGTTATCCGGGACCGGGATACACCTTC
cdr3_aa: CASSYPGPGYTF
j_call: TRBJ1-2
clone_size: .
d_call: .
cdr3_length: 12
v_call: TRBV6-2/TRBV6-3

cdr3_nt: TGTGCCAGCAGTTCAACGACTAGCGGGAGGCCCCTCTTC
cdr3_aa: CASSSTTSGRPLF
j_call: TRBJ2-7
clone_size: .
d_call: TRBD2
cdr3_length: 13
v_call: TRBV11-2

cdr3_nt: TGTGCCAGCAGTTTTGGGACGAGCAATCAGCCCCAGCATTTT
cdr3_aa: CASSFGTSNQPQHF
j_call: TRBJ1-5
clone_size: .
d_call: .
cdr3_length: 14
v_call: TRBV6-2/TRBV6-3

cdr3_nt: TGCGCCAGCAGCTGGCCCGAGGGCTATGGCTACACCTTC
cdr3_aa: CASSWPEGYGYTF
j_call: TRBJ1-2
clone_size: .
d_call: .
cdr3_length: 13
v_call: TRBV5-1

cdr3_nt: TGTGCCAGCTCACCTTTTAGCGGGTCGGGGCAAGAGACCCAGTACTTC
cdr3_aa: CASSPFSGSGQETQYF
j_call: TRBJ2-5
clone_size: .
d_call: TRBD2
cdr3_length: 16
v_call: TRBV18

cdr3_nt: TGTGCCAGCAGTCTAGACAGGGTAAACGAGCAGTACTTC
cdr3_aa: CASSLDRVNEQYF
j_call: TRBJ2-7
clone_size: .
d_call: TRBD1
cdr3_length: 13
v_call: TRBV7-9

cdr3_nt: TGTGCCAGCAGCTTGCGCGTCGGGGCGGGAGTCGGCACAGATACGCAGTATTTT
cdr3_aa: CASSLRVGAGVGTDTQYF
j_call: TRBJ2-3
clone_size: .
d_call: TRBD2
cdr3_length: 18
v_call: TRBV5-5

cdr3_nt: TGTGCCAGCAGCCTCCGAGGGACAGGTTACAATGAGCAGTTCTTC
cdr3_aa: CASSLRGTGYNEQFF
j_call: TRBJ2-1
clone_size: .
d_call: TRBD1
cdr3_length: 15
v_call: TRBV11-2

cdr3_nt: TGTGCCAGCCTCTCGTCCCGGGGGGAGACCCAGTACTTC
cdr3_aa: CASLSSRGETQYF
j_call: TRBJ2-5
clone_size: .
d_call: .
cdr3_length: 13
v_call: TRBV18

cdr3_nt: TGTGCCAGCAGCTTGAGCAGGGCGGTCCAGACTGAAGCTTTCTTT
cdr3_aa: CASSLSRAVQTEAFF
j_call: TRBJ1-1
clone_size: .
d_call: .
cdr3_length: 15
v_call: TRBV5-4

cdr3_nt: TGTGCCAGCAGCTTCGCCGGGACAGGGAAAGCTTTCTTT
cdr3_aa: CASSFAGTGKAFF
j_call: TRBJ1-1
clone_size: .
d_call: TRBD1
cdr3_length: 13
v_call: TRBV7-2

cdr3_nt: TGCGCCAGCAGCTTGGTTTCGGGCTTCAATGAGCAGTTCTTC
cdr3_aa: CASSLVSGFNEQFF
j_call: TRBJ2-1
clone_size: .
d_call: .
cdr3_length: 14
v_call: TRBV5-1

cdr3_nt: TGTGCCAGCAGTGAAACTAGCGTAGGGGATACGCAGTATTTT
cdr3_aa: CASSETSVGDTQYF
j_call: TRBJ2-3
clone_size: once
d_call: TRBD2
cdr3_length: 14
v_call: TRBV6-1

cdr3_nt: TGTGCCAGCAGCCAAGGGGTTACTGAAGCTTTCTTT
cdr3_aa: CASSQGVTEAFF
j_call: TRBJ1-1
clone_size: .
d_call: .
cdr3_length: 12
v_call: TRBV3-1/TRBV3-2

cdr3_nt: TGCGCCAGCAGTTTCCGGGACGCCCGTGGGACTGAAGCTTTCTTT
cdr3_aa: CASSFRDARGTEAFF
j_call: TRBJ1-1
clone_size: .
d_call: .
cdr3_length: 15
v_call: TRBV4-1

cdr3_nt: TGTGCCAGCAGCTTCGACAGAAGGAACACTGAAGCTTTCTTT
cdr3_aa: CASSFDRRNTEAFF
j_call: TRBJ1-1
clone_size: .
d_call: .
cdr3_length: 14
v_call: TRBV5-4

cdr3_nt: TGTGCCAGCAGCCAAGCCTCCGGGAGTAGGGAGACCCAGTACTTC
cdr3_aa: CASSQASGSRETQYF
j_call: TRBJ2-5
clone_size: once
d_call: .
cdr3_length: 15
v_call: TRBV14

cdr3_nt: TGTGCCAGCAGTGAACGAGGACGGAACACCGGGGAGCTGTTTTTT
cdr3_aa: CASSERGRNTGELFF
j_call: TRBJ2-2
clone_size: once
d_call: .
cdr3_length: 15
v_call: TRBV6-1

cdr3_nt: TGTGCCAGTACCGCCGACCTCAATCAGCCCCAGCATTTT
cdr3_aa: CASTADLNQPQHF
j_call: TRBJ1-5
clone_size: few
d_call: .
cdr3_length: 13
v_call: TRBV19

cdr3_nt: TGTGCCAGCAGCCAAGTCCGGGCCCTACCCTCCGAGCAGTACTTC
cdr3_aa: CASSQVRALPSEQYF
j_call: TRBJ2-7
clone_size: .
d_call: .
cdr3_length: 15
v_call: TRBV3-1/TRBV3-2

cdr3_nt: TGTGCCAGCAGTGACCCCCGGGGCCGCGCCGGAGACGAGCAGTACTTC
cdr3_aa: CASSDPRGRAGDEQYF
j_call: TRBJ2-7
clone_size: .
d_call: .
cdr3_length: 16
v_call: TRBV6-1

cdr3_nt: TGCGCCAGCAGTGATGGCGGCTACGTAAGGCAGTTCTTC
cdr3_aa: CASSDGGYVRQFF
j_call: TRBJ2-1
clone_size: few
d_call: .
cdr3_length: 13
v_call: TRBV10-1

cdr3_nt: TGTGCCAGCAGCCAAGATCAAAGGGTGGAGGAGACCCAGTACTTC
cdr3_aa: CASSQDQRVEETQYF
j_call: TRBJ2-5
clone_size: .
d_call: .
cdr3_length: 15
v_call: TRBV3-1/TRBV3-2

cdr3_nt: TGTGCCAGCAGCTTCGGACTAGTCACAGATACGCAGTATTTT
cdr3_aa: CASSFGLVTDTQYF
j_call: TRBJ2-3
clone_size: .
d_call: TRBD2
cdr3_length: 14
v_call: TRBV9

cdr3_nt: TGTGCCAGCAGCCCAAAGGCGGGAGGTGGTACCGGGGAGCTGTTTTTT
cdr3_aa: CASSPKAGGGTGELFF
j_call: TRBJ2-2
clone_size: once
d_call: TRBD2
cdr3_length: 16
v_call: TRBV5-4

cdr3_nt: TGTGCCAGCAGGGCCCAAGTTGAGCAGTACTTC
cdr3_aa: CASRAQVEQYF
j_call: TRBJ2-7
clone_size: few
d_call: .
cdr3_length: 11
v_call: TRBV10-3

cdr3_nt: TGTGCCAGCAGCTTAGCAGGCAGCACCGGGGAGCTGTTTTTT
cdr3_aa: CASSLAGSTGELFF
j_call: TRBJ2-2
clone_size: .
d_call: .
cdr3_length: 14
v_call: TRBV11-2

cdr3_nt: TGTGTCAGCAGATGGGGGGACAGGGGAGACACCGGGGAGCTGTTTTTT
cdr3_aa: CVSRWGDRGDTGELFF
j_call: TRBJ2-2
clone_size: .
d_call: TRBD1
cdr3_length: 16
v_call: TRBV2

cdr3_nt: TGTGCCAGCAGCTCGACTAGCGGGAGGAGGACCGGGGAGCTGTTTTTT
cdr3_aa: CASSSTSGRRTGELFF
j_call: TRBJ2-2
clone_size: .
d_call: TRBD2
cdr3_length: 16
v_call: TRBV7-9

cdr3_nt: TGTGCCGCAGGTAGCAATCAGCCCCAGCATTTT
cdr3_aa: CAAGSNQPQHF
j_call: TRBJ1-5
clone_size: .
d_call: .
cdr3_length: 11
v_call: TRBV30

cdr3_nt: TGCGCCAGCAGTGACAATGGACGGGACCAAGAGACCCAGTACTTC
cdr3_aa: CASSDNGRDQETQYF
j_call: TRBJ2-5
clone_size: .
d_call: .
cdr3_length: 15
v_call: TRBV10-1

cdr3_nt: TGTGCCAGCAGTGAATTACGGCTCAATCAGCCCCAGCATTTT
cdr3_aa: CASSELRLNQPQHF
j_call: TRBJ1-5
clone_size: .
d_call: .
cdr3_length: 14
v_call: TRBV2

cdr3_nt: TGTGCCAGCAGCTTAACGGGACTAGCTACAGATACGCAGTATTTT
cdr3_aa: CASSLTGLATDTQYF
j_call: TRBJ2-3
clone_size: .
d_call: TRBD2
cdr3_length: 15
v_call: TRBV7-3

cdr3_nt: TGTGCCAGCGGGCCCACTGGCAGACAGCCCCAGCATTTT
cdr3_aa: CASGPTGRQPQHF
j_call: TRBJ1-5
clone_size: .
d_call: .
cdr3_length: 13
v_call: TRBV6-5

cdr3_nt: TGTGCCAGCAGCCATCGAAGGGACAGGGGCGGAAATTCACCCCTCCACTTT
cdr3_aa: CASSHRRDRGGNSPLHF
j_call: TRBJ1-6
clone_size: .
d_call: TRBD1
cdr3_length: 17
v_call: TRBV3-1/TRBV3-2

cdr3_nt: TGTGCCATCAGTGACCAGGGCGGTAGGAGGGAGACCCAGTACTTC
cdr3_aa: CAISDQGGRRETQYF
j_call: TRBJ2-5
clone_size: .
d_call: .
cdr3_length: 15
v_call: TRBV10-3

cdr3_nt: TGTGCCACAGGGTCCTACGAGCAGTACTTC
cdr3_aa: CATGSYEQYF
j_call: TRBJ2-7
clone_size: .
d_call: .
cdr3_length: 10
v_call: TRBV30

cdr3_nt: TGTGCCACCAGCAGACGGACCTACGACTCTGGAAACACCATATATTTT
cdr3_aa: CATSRRTYDSGNTIYF
j_call: TRBJ1-3
clone_size: .
d_call: .
cdr3_length: 16
v_call: TRBV15

cdr3_nt: TGTGCCAGCAGCTTATTCGGACAGCTGAACACTGAAGCTTTCTTT
cdr3_aa: CASSLFGQLNTEAFF
j_call: TRBJ1-1
clone_size: .
d_call: .
cdr3_length: 15
v_call: TRBV7-2

cdr3_nt: TGTGCCAGCAGCTTAGATCACGGTTTAGATACGCAGTATTTT
cdr3_aa: CASSLDHGLDTQYF
j_call: TRBJ2-3
clone_size: .
d_call: .
cdr3_length: 14
v_call: TRBV11-2

cdr3_nt: TGTGCCAGCAGCTCGGGACTAGTCTCCTACGAGCAGTACTTC
cdr3_aa: CASSSGLVSYEQYF
j_call: TRBJ2-7
clone_size: .
d_call: TRBD2
cdr3_length: 14
v_call: TRBV7-9

cdr3_nt: TGCAGCGTTCCTGAGTACCAAGAGACCCAGTACTTC
cdr3_aa: CSVPEYQETQYF
j_call: TRBJ2-5
clone_size: .
d_call: .
cdr3_length: 12
v_call: TRBV29-1

cdr3_nt: TGTGCCAGCAGCCCCTTTGGGACACTTTTTTCTGGAAACACCATATATTTT
cdr3_aa: CASSPFGTLFSGNTIYF
j_call: TRBJ1-3
clone_size: .
d_call: .
cdr3_length: 17
v_call: TRBV5-6

cdr3_nt: TGCGCCAGCAGCTTGTCCGATGAGCAGTTCTTC
cdr3_aa: CASSLSDEQFF
j_call: TRBJ2-1
clone_size: .
d_call: .
cdr3_length: 11
v_call: TRBV5-1

cdr3_nt: TGTGCCAGCAGCATGGCGGGTCCCCTCCACTTT
cdr3_aa: CASSMAGPLHF
j_call: TRBJ1-6
clone_size: .
d_call: .
cdr3_length: 11
v_call: TRBV12-3/TRBV12-4

cdr3_nt: TGTGCCAGCAGCCGGGCCATGGGCTCCTACAATGAGCAGTTCTTC
cdr3_aa: CASSRAMGSYNEQFF
j_call: TRBJ2-1
clone_size: .
d_call: .
cdr3_length: 15
v_call: TRBV3-1/TRBV3-2

cdr3_nt: TGTGCCAGCAGTTACGGCAGGGTCAACTATGGCTACACCTTC
cdr3_aa: CASSYGRVNYGYTF
j_call: TRBJ1-2
clone_size: once
d_call: .
cdr3_length: 14
v_call: TRBV6-2/TRBV6-3

cdr3_nt: TGCGCCAGCAGCCTGGAGGGGCCCAACTATGGCTACACCTTC
cdr3_aa: CASSLEGPNYGYTF
j_call: TRBJ1-2
clone_size: .
d_call: .
cdr3_length: 14
v_call: TRBV5-1

cdr3_nt: TGTGCCAGCAGGGGGACAACAGGGGTAGAACAGCCCCAGCATTTT
cdr3_aa: CASRGTTGVEQPQHF
j_call: TRBJ1-5
clone_size: .
d_call: TRBD1
cdr3_length: 15
v_call: TRBV2

cdr3_nt: TGTGCCAGCGGGGGGCTACACACCGGGGAGCTGTTTTTT
cdr3_aa: CASGGLHTGELFF
j_call: TRBJ2-2
clone_size: .
d_call: .
cdr3_length: 13
v_call: TRBV11-2

cdr3_nt: TGCGCCAGCAGCCAAGTACTCGGACCCAACTCCGGAAAACTGTTTTTT
cdr3_aa: CASSQVLGPNSGKLFF
j_call: TRBJ1-4
clone_size: few
d_call: .
cdr3_length: 16
v_call: TRBV4-1

cdr3_nt: TGTGCCAGCAGCCAATACGGAGGCTCACCCCTCCACTTT
cdr3_aa: CASSQYGGSPLHF
j_call: TRBJ1-6
clone_size: .
d_call: .
cdr3_length: 13
v_call: TRBV5-6

cdr3_nt: TGTGCCAGCAGCCAAGGGGACTGGGGTGTAATCACAGATACGCAGTATTTT
cdr3_aa: CASSQGDWGVITDTQYF
j_call: TRBJ2-3
clone_size: .
d_call: .
cdr3_length: 17
v_call: TRBV4-2